The T cell receptor (beta chain) under discussion was sequenced for a study of T-cell memory formation after mild COVID-19. Whole-study findings and limits: Detection of some responders pre-infection suggested pre-existing cross-reactive memory T cells participated. CD4+ clones that contracted lay mainly in CM and EM; CD8+ ones lay in EMRA. Clones contracting across day 15 to 85 had a balanced CD4/CD8 profile; later expanding clones leaned CD4+.

This clonotype was seen at least ten times. Antigen specificity is unknown. The 5'RACE method, run with constant-segment primers, produced TCR alpha and TCR beta cDNA libraries (carrying sample barcodes and UMIs). TCRdb re-called the 5' RACE reads with MiXCR, one entry per CDR3 protein. The table records hundreds of thousands of distinct CDR3 sequences, around 15% of them present only once. The sequence derives from a man aged 18 to 35 who had mild COVID-19 (a few samples of this study predate the infection). Cell type and time point are not known. The material sequenced was PBMCs or a T cell subset sorted from them (not recorded which).

The CDR3 is CASSPGQGKITEAFF. The CDR3 coding sequence is TGTGCCAGCAGCCCGGGACAGGGGAAGATCACTGAAGCTTTCTTT. The chain employs TRBV7-2 and TRBJ1-1, with TRBD1 matching 10 bases. Germline V gene sequence: CDR1 SGHTA, CDR2 FQGNSA. V dropped 5 bases and J dropped 4; count of bases not matched to a gene: 7. CDR3 size: 15 residues.